Below are 27 T cell receptor beta chains sequenced from a single sample in a study of cytomegalovirus exposure and HLA in healthy donors. The PCR employed 60 Vbeta primers together with 13 Jbeta primers. Repertoires were generated with immunoSEQ multiplex PCR, while TCRdb's copy carries only in-frame clones and drops some. Of some 95,000 clones listed, around 71% are singletons. Input material: PBMCs. Receptor source: a man aged 25 to 40 in good health and CMV-seronegative.

The chain recombines TRBV29-1 with TRBJ2-5; D unresolved. The J call may not be correct, given that the DNA end is closer to TRBJ2-7. This CDR3 contains 13 residues. CDR1 and CDR2 from the germline V gene are SQVTM and ANQGSEA. The CDR3 protein is CSVVGRNTYEQYF. CDR3 sequence (DNA): TGCAGCGTTGTAGGCAGGAACACCTACGAGCAGTACTTC.

The V and J genes are TRBV7-2 and TRBJ2-5; 10 positions agree with TRBD1. V gave up 0 bases and J gave up 4 bases; unmatched junction bases: 5. Germline CDR1 SGHTA, CDR2 FQGNSA. The CDR3 is made up of 16 amino acids. CDR3 coding DNA: TGTGCCAGCAGCTTAGCTGTGACAGGGGGCGTAGAGACCCAGTACTTC. Translation gives CASSLAVTGGVETQYF.

The chain couples TRBV2 to TRBJ1-4, with 8 nucleotides matching TRBD1. The CDR3 runs to 14 residues. Losses at the gene ends were 7 bases for V and 7 bases for J; bases not matched to a gene: 8. In germline, CDR1 is SNHLY, CDR2 FYNNEI. CDR3: CASMAGGWGEKLFF. The CDR3 DNA sequence: TGTGCCAGCATGGCAGGGGGCTGGGGTGAAAAACTGTTTTTT.

V is TRBV19 and J is TRBJ1-2; D gene uncertain. The V gene lost 3 bases and the J gene lost 4 bases, with 9 bases spanning the gap. Germline V gene sequence: CDR1 LNHDA, CDR2 SQIVND (reference sequence). This CDR3 comprises 13 residues. CDR3 sequence (DNA): TGTGCCAGTAGTATGAACTCCGTCTATGGCTACACCTTC. Translating it yields CASSMNSVYGYTF. The entire variable domain, with the rest obtained from reference TRBV19 and TRBJ1-2, is as follows: DGGITQSPKYLFRKEGQNVTLSCEQNLNHDAMYWYRQDPGQGLRLIYYSQIVNDFQKGDIAEGYSVSREKKESFPLTVTSAQKNPTAFYLCASSMNSVYGYTFGSGTRLTVV.

The chain combines TRBV30 with TRBJ1-4, with D possibly being TRBD1 (5 bases). V was pared by 5 bases and J by 4 bases, with 17 bases between. The CDR3 consists of 15 residues. Germline V gives CDR1 GTSNPN, CDR2 SVGIG (reference sequence). The CDR3 bases are TGTGCCTGGGGCTACAGACAGAGTTTTAATGAAAAACTGTTTTTT. Translation: CAWGYRQSFNEKLFF.

The chain couples TRBV11-1 to TRBJ1-1, with D perhaps matching TRBD1 (6 bases). Looked up from germline, CDR1 is SGHAT and CDR2 is FQDESV (reference sequence). V shed 4 bases and J shed 0 bases, with 15 bases lying between them. This CDR3 has 16 amino acids. The chain's CDR3 is CASSSTGGRLNTEAFF. DNA of the CDR3: TGTGCCAGCAGCTCGACTGGGGGCAGGTTGAACACTGAAGCTTTCTTT.

This chain uses TRBV2 with TRBJ1-5; 7 bases agree with TRBD1. Trimming at V came to 10 bases and at J to 5 bases, leaving 11 bases not matched to a gene. This CDR3 has 14 amino acids. The germline gives CDR1 SNHLY, CDR2 FYNNEI. CDR3 nucleotides: TGTGCCACCTTAAGACAAGGGGGCGATCAGCCCCAGCATTTT. Residues: CATLRQGGDQPQHF. Filled out from reference TRBV2 and TRBJ1-5, the complete variable domain reads EPEVTQTPSHQVTQMGQEVILRCVPISNHLYFYWYRQILGQKVEFLVSFYNNEISEKSEIFDDQFSVERPDGSNFTLKIRSTKLEDSAMYFCATLRQGGDQPQHFGDGTRLSIL.

In nucleotides, the CDR3 is TGTGCCAGCAGCTACCTCCCCTTACAGGGGGCGGGGGGTACCCAGTACTTC. It specifies CASSYLPLQGAGGTQYF. V gene TRBV7-2 combines with J gene TRBJ2-5; a weak D match, TRBD1 (9 bases). V lost 4 bases and J 8 bases, leaving 26 bases between the germline ends. This CDR3 is 17 amino acids long. Germline V gene data show CDR1 as SGHTA and CDR2 as FQGNSA.

This clone appeared once. This rearrangement joins TRBV5-6 to TRBJ2-1; 9 bases fit TRBD2. Trimming cost V 6 bases and J 6 bases; bases outside gene matches: 7. The germline gives CDR1 SGHDT, CDR2 YYEEEE. This CDR3 is 14 amino acids long. CDR3 sequence: CASISGSGVNEQFF. The CDR3 DNA sequence: TGTGCCAGCATTAGCGGGAGCGGAGTCAATGAGCAGTTCTTC. The full variable domain, rest sourced from reference TRBV5-6 and TRBJ2-1, is DAGVTQSPTHLIKTRGQQVTLRCSPKSGHDTVSWYQQALGQGPQFIFQYYEEEERQRGNFPDRFSGHQFPNYSSELNVNALLLGDSALYLCASISGSGVNEQFFGPGTRLTVL.

This sequence joins TRBV5-1 and TRBJ1-5; no clear D. V lost 0 bases and J lost 0, with 4 bases in between. The CDR3 is 14 residues long. The germline CDR1 and CDR2 sequences are SGHRS and YFSETQ. In DNA form, the CDR3 reads TGCGCCAGCAGCTTGGGCGGTAGCAATCAGCCCCAGCATTTT. Protein sequence: CASSLGGSNQPQHF.

The CDR3 reads CASSPRPGHGAYEQYF. CDR3 in DNA: TGCGCCAGCAGTCCTCGACCGGGACATGGAGCCTACGAGCAGTACTTC. The chain joins TRBV10-1 to TRBJ2-7; weak D call: TRBD1 (6 bases). CDR3 size: 16 residues. Trimming left V 5 bases short and J 2 bases short, with 19 bases between. CDR1 is WNHNN and CDR2 is SYGVQD in the germline V gene (reference sequence).

This chain connects TRBV14 to TRBJ1-2; D uncertain. This CDR3 is 16 amino acids long. Trimming shortened V by 0 bases and J by 0 bases, and 11 bases separated the two germline ends. CDR1 and CDR2 (germline): SGHDN, FVKESK. The CDR3 nucleotides are TGTGCCAGCAGCCAAGATTCCACCGGAGCTAACTATGGCTACACCTTC. It encodes CASSQDSTGANYGYTF.

This chain joins TRBV25-1 and TRBJ2-7, with D unresolved. V was clipped by 3 bases and J by 0 bases, with 12 bases between them. The CDR3 length is 15 residues. Per germline, CDR1 MGHDK and CDR2 SYGVNS. The CDR3 DNA sequence: TGTGCCAGCAGTGAGAACCGCCCAGGCTCCTACGAGCAGTACTTC. Its translation is CASSENRPGSYEQYF.

The chain links TRBV7-8 to TRBJ1-4; 10 bases map to TRBD1. The germline V gene encodes CDR1 SGHVS and CDR2 FQNEAQ. This CDR3 is 14 amino acids long. V trimming: 7 bases; J trimming: 7 bases; junction bases outside the gene matches: 6. The CDR3 coding sequence is TGTGCCAGCACCCCGACAGGGGGCATTGAAAAACTGTTTTTT. It is translated as CASTPTGGIEKLFF.

V and J are TRBV11-2 and TRBJ2-1; 8 bases agree with TRBD2. CDR1 and CDR2 (germline): SGHAT, FQNNGV. The CDR3 is made up of 15 amino acids. Trimming took 4 bases from V and 1 from J; bases not matched to a gene: 3. The CDR3 DNA reads as TGTGCCAGCAGCTCCGTAGCGGGGTCCTACAATGAGCAGTTCTTC. It specifies CASSSVAGSYNEQFF.

This clone occurred a few times. The rearrangement links TRBV28 to TRBJ1-2; maybe TRBD1 (5 bases). The CDR3 runs to 13 residues. V was shortened by 5 bases and J by 2 bases, with 9 bases between the two germline ends. CDR1 MDHEN and CDR2 SYDVKM come from the germline V gene. CDR3 nucleotides: TGTGCCAGCAGTCGGACATTGAACTATGGCTACACCTTC. Amino acids: CASSRTLNYGYTF.

This chain links TRBV11-2 with TRBJ2-3, with TRBD2 matching over 11 bases. V was clipped by 4 bases and J by 6 bases; unmatched bases: 6. The CDR3 is 15 residues long. Germline values: CDR1 SGHAT, CDR2 FQNNGV. Written as DNA, the CDR3 is TGTGCCAGCAGCTCTTCTAGCGGGAGGTTTGATACGCAGTATTTT. Translated: CASSSSSGRFDTQYF.

The chain uses TRBV19 and TRBJ1-1, with TRBD1 as a possible D gene (5 bases). V was cut by 8 bases and J by 2 bases, with 12 bases left in between. The germline CDR1 and CDR2 sequences are LNHDA and SQIVND (reference sequence). The CDR3 length is 13 residues. CDR3 DNA: TGTGCCAGTCGACAGACAGCTAACACTGAAGCTTTCTTT. Residues: CASRQTANTEAFF.

CDR3 sequence: CASSELLGALAEAFF. In DNA form, the CDR3 reads TGTGCCAGCAGTGAACTATTGGGGGCTCTTGCTGAAGCTTTCTTT. The J gene is TRBJ1-1, the V gene TRBV2; weak D call: TRBD1 (6 bases). Germline values: CDR1 SNHLY, CDR2 FYNNEI. Between the trimmed V and J ends, which lost 2 bases and 6 bases, there was a span of 16 bases. There are 15 residues in the CDR3. Together with reference TRBV2 and TRBJ1-1, the CDR3 gives the full variable domain: EPEVTQTPSHQVTQMGQEVILRCVPISNHLYFYWYRQILGQKVEFLVSFYNNEISEKSEIFDDQFSVERPDGSNFTLKIRSTKLEDSAMYFCASSELLGALAEAFFGQGTRLTVV.

This clone was seen a handful of times. This chain joins TRBV30 and TRBJ1-5; 10 bases are shared with TRBD1. V lost 3 bases and J lost 7; bases outside the gene matches: 12. This CDR3 has 16 amino acids. Germline V gives CDR1 GTSNPN, CDR2 SVGIG (reference sequence). The CDR3 DNA reads as TGTGCCTGGAGCGGGACAGGGGTGGAAATGGGACAGCCCCAGCATTTT. As protein: CAWSGTGVEMGQPQHF. The whole variable domain, filled in from reference TRBV30 and TRBJ1-5, reads SQTIHQWPATLVQPVGSPLSLECTVEGTSNPNLYWYRQAAGRGLQLLFYSVGIGQISSEVPQNLSASRPQDRQFILSSKKLLLSDSGFYLCAWSGTGVEMGQPQHFGDGTRLSIL.

Concerning this clone: The junction does not match germline at one end; this may be a read error. The chain employs TRBV27 and TRBJ1-5; 8 bases agree with TRBD1. The CDR3 extends over 17 amino acids. Germline V gene data show CDR1 as MNHEY and CDR2 as SMNVEV (reference sequence). The CDR3: CASSLIGGGQGKQPQHF. DNA for the CDR3: TGTGCCAGCAGTTTAATTGGGGGTGGACAGGGCAAACAGCCCCAGCATTTT.

This clone has a single count. The junction and the germline gene differ at one end; a read error may be behind it. The chain joins TRBV7-2 to TRBJ1-2; a possible D gene is TRBD1 (5 bases). CDR3 length: 13 amino acids. Germline-derived CDR1 and CDR2 are SGHTA and FQGNSA. As DNA, the CDR3 is TGTGCCAGCAGCTTAACGGGGGTGGATGGCTACCCCTTC. This translates into CASSLTGVDGYPF.

The chain has TRBV6-1 and TRBJ2-5; tentative D call: TRBD2 (5 bases). Per germline, CDR1 MNHNS and CDR2 SASEGT. The CDR3 totals 12 residues. The germline V and J ends were trimmed by 6 bases and 4 bases, with 9 bases remaining between them. CDR3 bases: TGTGCCAGCAGCGGACTTGGAGAGACCCAGTACTTC. This sequence encodes CASSGLGETQYF.

J is TRBJ1-3 and V is TRBV5-4; weak D call: TRBD1 (5 bases). Looked up from germline, CDR1 is SGHNT and CDR2 is YYREEE (reference sequence). This CDR3 is 16 amino acids long. Trimming removed 4 bases from V and 1 base from J, with 15 bases in between. The CDR3: CASSLAPDSSGNTIYF. CDR3 nucleotides: TGTGCCAGCAGCCTCGCGCCCGACAGTTCTGGAAACACCATATATTTT.

The rearrangement links TRBV9 to TRBJ2-7, with 7 nucleotides matching TRBD1. V lost 3 bases and J lost 2; bases outside the gene matches: 5. Germline V gene sequence: CDR1 SGDLS, CDR2 YYNGEE. The CDR3 contains 14 residues. Here the CDR3 reads CASSAQGETYEQYF. In DNA form, the CDR3 reads TGTGCCAGCAGCGCCCAGGGGGAAACCTACGAGCAGTACTTC.

V gene TRBV5-8 combines with J gene TRBJ2-1; 7 nucleotides agree with TRBD2. Per the germline V gene, CDR1 is SGHTS and CDR2 is YDEGEE. Trimming cost V 5 bases and J 9 bases; bases outside gene matches: 5. CDR3 length equals 12 residues. In nucleotides, the CDR3 is TGTGCCAGCAGTGGAGCGGGAAGTGAGCAGTTCTTC. Translated: CASSGAGSEQFF. Full variable domain (missing parts from reference TRBV5-8 and TRBJ2-1): EAGVTQSPTHLIKTRGQQATLRCSPISGHTSVYWYQQALGLGLQFLLWYDEGEERNRGNFPPRFSGRQFPNYSSELNVNALELEDSALYLCASSGAGSEQFFGPGTRLTVL.

The chain is built from TRBV21-1 and TRBJ2-3; the D segment call TRBD2 is taken from the table without a DNA check. TRBV21-1 is flagged as a pseudogene. The CDR3 spans 20 residues. CDR3 sequence reads: CASPVREGSGGAGGGDTQYF. The CDR3 bases are TGTGCCAGCCCGGTCAGGGAGGGTAGCGGGGGGGCAGGAGGAGGAGATACGCAGTATTTT.